This T cell receptor (beta chain) was documented in a study of human T cells and chemical hapten exposure. Study as a whole: Each patient's scalp received weekly diphenylcyclopropenone throughout the approximately 23-week study. Patients having alopecia areata, totalis or universalis were mostly female.

Time point in this sample: pre-sensitization, week 0. Stated treatment: therapeutic diphenylcyclopropenone sensitization with weekly scalp DPC. V was shortened by 0 bases and J by 4 bases, with 12 bases between the two germline ends. This CDR3 contains 15 residues. Germline V gene data show CDR1 as MGHRA and CDR2 as YSYEKL. For the library, individual cDNA molecules each received unique molecular identifiers. In the original analysis: Sample TCR counts, which ranged from about 20,000 to 700,000, had a median of around 93,000. Via MiXCR, TCRdb re-called the RACE reads, giving one row per CDR3 protein. Clone size and V and J calls follow TCRdb, not the original study. Of tens of thousands of distinct CDR3 sequences in the sample, 9.6% are singletons; the top ten hold roughly 4%. The sample holds many counts of this clonotype.

The source was whole blood, collected in connection with sensitization to the hapten diphenylcyclopropenone (DPC). This chain links TRBV4-1 with TRBJ1-1; a weak D match, TRBD1 (5 bases). This clonotype originated in a woman aged 40 to 49 with alopecia areata. Some clones in this sample may be carry-over from other donors' samples. CDR3 nucleotide sequence: TGCGCCAGCAGCCAAGAATCGGGGCCCGTCACTGAAGCTTTCTTT. Its protein is CASSQESGPVTEAFF.